Following are 10 T cell receptor beta chains from one sample sequenced in a study of metastatic and nonmetastatic thyroid tumors. No patient had received any treatment before thyroid surgery. TCRdb re-called the PCR reads through MiXCR. This sample has about 20,000 clones, with around 40% found just once. Sequencing used blood. The receptors derive from a male donor with papillary thyroid cancer or a benign thyroid nodule (not recorded which). Some clones in this sample may be carry-over from other donors' samples.

The chain is built from TRBV6-1 and TRBJ1-4; D uncertain. In germline, CDR1 is MNHNS, CDR2 SASEGT. The CDR3 spans 15 residues. Between the trimmed V and J ends, which lost 1 base and 10 bases, there was a span of 16 bases. CDR3 sequence (DNA): TGTGCCAGCAGTGAAGGTATATGGGGAATCGGAAAACTGTTTTTT. Amino acids: CASSEGIWGIGKLFF.

V gene TRBV6-2 or TRBV6-3 combines with J gene TRBJ2-4; D unresolved. CDR1 is MNHEY, CDR2 SVGEGT, per germline. This CDR3 comprises 17 residues. Trimming took 2 bases from V and 0 from J, leaving 14 bases between them. The CDR3: CASSYAPAPLAKNIQYF. The CDR3 coding sequence is TGTGCCAGCAGTTACGCCCCGGCTCCCTTAGCCAAAAACATTCAGTACTTC.

This clone appeared a few times. A much larger clone differs from this one at a single base, so this may be a read error. The chain couples TRBV9 to TRBJ2-3; D not certain. This CDR3 is 11 amino acids long. CDR1 and CDR2 from the germline V gene are SGDLS and YYNGEE. V lost 7 bases, J lost 14 bases, and 17 bases lay in between. The DNA of the CDR3 is TGTGCCAGCGGTGACCCGAAAGGGCTGTATTTT. This codes for CASGDPKGLYF.

By frequency in the sample, this clone is medium-sized. Other nucleotide sequences in the sample specify the same CDR3. The genes are TRBV2 and TRBJ1-1, with 7 bases fitting TRBD1. With 6 bases clipped from V and 11 bases from J, the junction kept 12 bases outside the gene matches. The CDR3 extends over 13 amino acids. Germline V gene lookup returns CDR1 SNHLY and CDR2 FYNNEI. The DNA of the CDR3 is TGTGCCAGCAGGAGGGACAGTCAGGGAGAGGCTTTCTTT. This translates into CASRRDSQGEAFF.

The gene calls are TRBV20-1 and TRBJ2-7, with D possibly matching TRBD2 (6 bases). V shed 3 bases and J shed 2 bases, with 11 bases lying between them. Germline CDR1 and CDR2: DFQATT and SNEGSKA (reference sequence). The CDR3 is 13 residues long. DNA of the CDR3: TGCAGTGCTAGTAGGGACTTAACCTACGAGCAGTACTTC. Its protein is CSASRDLTYEQYF.

This clone came up many times. The rearrangement links TRBV6-1 to TRBJ1-5; no clear D. The CDR3 runs to 12 residues. V was cut by 5 bases and J by 4 bases, with 6 bases left in between. The germline V gene has CDR1 MNHNS and CDR2 SASEGT. The CDR3 spells CASSRMNQPQHF. CDR3 bases: TGTGCCAGCAGTCGGATGAATCAGCCCCAGCATTTT.

The chain joins TRBV20-1 to TRBJ2-1, with 7 nucleotides matching TRBD2. The V gene's germline CDR1 is DFQATT and CDR2 SNEGSKA (reference sequence). Germline trimming cut 1 base from V and 16 bases from J; bases unmatched to any gene: 22. The CDR3 runs 16 residues. CDR3 in amino acids: CSARGIDGGTGVVFFF. The DNA of the CDR3 is TGCAGTGCTAGAGGAATTGACGGGGGGACCGGCGTTGTGTTTTTCTTC.

A few counts support this clone. The chain combines TRBV6-1 with TRBJ2-1; tentatively, D is TRBD1 or TRBD2 (6 bases each). Trimming pared 3 bases from V and 7 bases from J, leaving 16 bases between. The germline CDR1 and CDR2 sequences are MNHNS and SASEGT. The CDR3 has 15 amino acids. CDR3 protein: CASSEFGGGINEQFF. DNA for the CDR3: TGTGCCAGCAGTGAGTTCGGAGGGGGTATTAATGAGCAGTTCTTC.

This chain joins TRBV18 and TRBJ1-4; tentatively, D is TRBD1 (5 bases). Germline CDR1 KGHSH, CDR2 LQKENI. The CDR3 has 15 amino acids. V gave up 3 bases and J gave up 8 bases, with 16 bases separating them. CDR3 loop: CASSPTNRIQEKLFF. CDR3 sequence (DNA): TGTGCCAGCTCACCTACAAACAGGATCCAGGAAAAACTGTTTTTT. The full variable domain, completed using reference TRBV18 and TRBJ1-4, is NAGVMQNPRHLVRRRGQEARLRCSPMKGHSHVYWYRQLPEEGLKFMVYLQKENIIDESGMPKERFSAEFPKEGPSILRIQQVVRGDSAAYFCASSPTNRIQEKLFFGSGTQLSVL.

The chain employs TRBV7-9 and TRBJ1-1; D is unclear. There are 15 residues in the CDR3. V was clipped by 5 bases and J by 0 bases, with 13 bases between them. Germline V lookup: CDR1 SEHNR, CDR2 FQNEAQ (reference sequence). The CDR3 reads CASSPTGGMNTEAFF. The CDR3 DNA is TGTGCCAGCAGCCCGACGGGCGGCATGAACACTGAAGCTTTCTTT.